The rows below give T cell receptor beta chains drawn from one sample of a study of low-dose radiotherapy and immunotherapy resistance in tumors. Using its own MiXCR run on the reads, TCRdb lists one record per CDR3 protein. The data contain about 100,000 distinct CDR3 sequences, roughly 20% of them singletons. The material sequenced was PBMCs, taken after low-dose radiotherapy plus immunotherapy. The receptors stem from a male donor with prostate cancer. CDR3s include the opening cysteine and the closing phenylalanine or tryptophan. Each record gives: V gene, J gene, CDR3 protein.

V gene: TRBV7-2
J gene: TRBJ1-1
CDR3 protein: CASSLGPLNTEAFF

V gene: TRBV10-3
J gene: TRBJ2-5
CDR3 protein: CAISSGSNTETQYF

V gene: TRBV19
J gene: TRBJ1-1
CDR3 protein: CASSAQWGANTEAFF

V gene: TRBV3-1
J gene: TRBJ1-2
CDR3 protein: CASSRQGGDYGYTF

V gene: TRBV10-2
J gene: TRBJ2-7
CDR3 protein: CATRGGSSYEQYF

V gene: TRBV2
J gene: TRBJ1-4
CDR3 protein: CASKGSVDEKLFF

V gene: TRBV6-2/TRBV6-3
J gene: TRBJ1-4
CDR3 protein: CASGLAGQGVEKLFF

V gene: TRBV7-9
J gene: TRBJ1-2
CDR3 protein: CASTPPSGVQNGYTF

V gene: TRBV28
J gene: TRBJ1-2
CDR3 protein: CASALGGPYGYTF

V gene: TRBV7-2
J gene: TRBJ1-5
CDR3 protein: CASSLTPGDQPQHF

V gene: TRBV4-1
J gene: TRBJ2-4
CDR3 protein: CASSQLGPRVTKNIQYF

V gene: TRBV7-9
J gene: TRBJ2-1
CDR3 protein: CASSPGTSYNEQFF

V gene: TRBV7-2
J gene: TRBJ2-3
CDR3 protein: CASSSHLAEFTDTQYF

V gene: TRBV11-1
J gene: TRBJ2-5
CDR3 protein: CASSPWGDRQTQYF

V gene: TRBV30
J gene: TRBJ2-1
CDR3 protein: CAWSREGPLRGEQFF

V gene: TRBV6-8
J gene: TRBJ1-1
CDR3 protein: CASSQGAPGTEAFF

V gene: TRBV5-1
J gene: TRBJ2-2
CDR3 protein: CASYYGGSNTGELFF

V gene: TRBV12-3/TRBV12-4
J gene: TRBJ1-3
CDR3 protein: CASSVQGSGNTIYF

V gene: TRBV5-1
J gene: TRBJ1-1
CDR3 protein: CASSPGTGASEAFF

V gene: TRBV5-5
J gene: TRBJ1-1
CDR3 protein: CASSLVVRMNTEAFF

V gene: TRBV2
J gene: TRBJ2-1
CDR3 protein: CASSYDGEQFF

V gene: TRBV19
J gene: TRBJ1-2
CDR3 protein: CASNPWGVYGYTF

V gene: TRBV30
J gene: TRBJ2-1
CDR3 protein: CAWAPVGDYNEQFF

V gene: TRBV20-1
J gene: TRBJ1-1
CDR3 protein: CSASIKEAEAFF

V gene: TRBV28
J gene: TRBJ1-2
CDR3 protein: CASSSGTQYGYTF

V gene: TRBV28
J gene: TRBJ2-5
CDR3 protein: CASVKGAAGRETQYF

V gene: TRBV4-2
J gene: TRBJ2-2
CDR3 protein: CASSQEGDATNTGELFF

V gene: TRBV12-3/TRBV12-4
J gene: TRBJ2-4
CDR3 protein: CASSLGLLLAKNIQYF

V gene: TRBV27
J gene: TRBJ2-7
CDR3 protein: CASSFGAADEQYF

V gene: TRBV6-5
J gene: TRBJ1-2
CDR3 protein: CASRPGRGPNYGYTF

V gene: TRBV6-2/TRBV6-3
J gene: TRBJ2-7
CDR3 protein: CASSASGSTYEQYF

V gene: TRBV6-5
J gene: TRBJ2-3
CDR3 protein: CASSYLSSGGPKDTQYF

V gene: TRBV19
J gene: TRBJ2-5
CDR3 protein: CASSIRSRQETQYF

V gene: TRBV4-3
J gene: TRBJ2-1
CDR3 protein: CASSQLIKGQGPNEQFF

V gene: TRBV30
J gene: TRBJ2-3
CDR3 protein: CAWSRDSTDTQYF

V gene: TRBV6-5
J gene: TRBJ1-1
CDR3 protein: CASSYSSGAEAFF

V gene: TRBV6-8
J gene: TRBJ1-2
CDR3 protein: CASRTGTLNYGYTF

V gene: TRBV6-5
J gene: TRBJ1-2
CDR3 protein: CASSYTRDYYGYTF

V gene: TRBV28
J gene: TRBJ1-5
CDR3 protein: CASSTEGQGAQPQHF

V gene: TRBV7-9
J gene: TRBJ1-2
CDR3 protein: CASSPEGYGYTF

V gene: TRBV7-2
J gene: TRBJ1-2
CDR3 protein: CASSYTGGAGYGYTF

V gene: TRBV12-3/TRBV12-4
J gene: TRBJ2-2
CDR3 protein: CASSLWLALTGELFF

V gene: TRBV3-1
J gene: TRBJ1-1
CDR3 protein: CASSLKSRDTEAFF